This T cell receptor beta chain was captured in a study of T cell repertoires in cytomegalovirus infection (dated 2019 in TCRdb). Background on the whole study: Because public TCR beta signatures pointed to carriage of CMV infection together with the matching HLA type, the HLA type of each donor mattered for the analysis.

This clonotype was counted once. Its cognate antigen has yet to be identified. No base-level quality is on record; no much larger clone is a single base apart. One read offers little support. General conclusions and limits of the study: In both this cohort and an independent roughly 350-donor cohort, the cumulative frequency of public TCR beta family members distinguished carriers of CMV infection plus the relevant HLA type. The ex vivo response was dominated by HLA-C-restricted CMV-specific TCR beta clonotypes, which also provided the single most frequent clonotype in two of eight donors.

TCRdb names Illumina HiSeq 1500 as the instrument used. The public reads were quality trimmed at Q25 with fastp and then assembled into clones with MiXCR by TCRdb, keeping productive beta chains. Rows are combined by CDR3 protein, so each entry shows the most common genes and DNA. The sample yields 200,000 to 300,000 distinct CDR3 sequences; roughly 9.1% were counted once. Roughly 16% of the sample lies in the top ten. The sample taken for sequencing was PBMCs. This sequence originates from a human donor in good health (CMV status not recorded). Some clones in this sample may be carry-over from other donors' samples.

CDR3 protein: CASSPTASAEAFF. The base sequence is TGTGCCAGCAGTCCGACAGCGTCCGCAGAAGCTTTCTTT. The sequence is built from TRBV6-4 and TRBJ1-1; possibly the D gene is TRBD1, per 5 matching bases. The germline V gene specifies MRHNA as CDR1 and SNTAGT as CDR2. From its cysteine to its phenylalanine, the CDR3 spans 13 amino acids. Kept here is only the CDR3 DNA, which spans 39 bases and is read in frame from base 1. V lost 5 bases and J lost 8 bases; the stretch between them is 15 bases long.